The entry below describes one T cell receptor beta chain. Its antigen remains unknown. The source of the sample is a study of graft-versus-host responses after intestinal transplantation. Whole-study context: Recipients underwent multivisceral, liver-intestinal, or isolated intestinal transplants. Study observations and caveats: GvH clones surfaced in recipient marrow, some emerging earlier in ileum or blood. Within the allografts of patients who had graft-donor T cell macrochimerism, graft-versus-host to host-versus-graft clonal ratios were high. Peak circulating GvH clone levels were associated with early post-transplant HvG declines.

The data were produced by immunoSEQ multiplex PCR, yet TCRdb's version contains in-frame clones alone and is incomplete. The sample carries about 31,000 clones, about 80% recorded once. The V and J ends lost 0 bases and 8 bases respectively, with 14 bases between them. This CDR3 contains 14 residues. Per germline, CDR1 SGHRS and CDR2 YFSETQ. This clonotype was obtained from a human donor who received an intestinal transplant. The rearrangement joins TRBV5-1 to TRBJ1-2; D not resolved. The source material was unstimulated CD8+ T cells sorted from spleen or lymph node cells, sampled before intestinal transplant. CDR3 nucleotides: TGCGCCAGCAGCTTGGCCGGGTCGGCAGAGGGCTACACCTTC. Translating gives CASSLAGSAEGYTF.